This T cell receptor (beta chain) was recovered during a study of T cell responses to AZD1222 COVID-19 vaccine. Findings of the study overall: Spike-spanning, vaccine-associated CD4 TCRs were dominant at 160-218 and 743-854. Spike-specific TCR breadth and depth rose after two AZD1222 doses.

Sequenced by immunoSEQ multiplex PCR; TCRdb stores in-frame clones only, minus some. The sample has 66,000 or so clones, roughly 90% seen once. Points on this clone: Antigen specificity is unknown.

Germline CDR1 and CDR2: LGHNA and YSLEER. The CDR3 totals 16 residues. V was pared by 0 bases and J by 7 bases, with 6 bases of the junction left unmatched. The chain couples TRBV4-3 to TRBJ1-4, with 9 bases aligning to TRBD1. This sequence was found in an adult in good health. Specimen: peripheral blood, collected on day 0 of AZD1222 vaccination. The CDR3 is CASSQEVGQGFEKLFF. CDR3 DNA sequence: TGCGCCAGCAGCCAAGAAGTGGGACAGGGTTTTGAAAAACTGTTTTTT.